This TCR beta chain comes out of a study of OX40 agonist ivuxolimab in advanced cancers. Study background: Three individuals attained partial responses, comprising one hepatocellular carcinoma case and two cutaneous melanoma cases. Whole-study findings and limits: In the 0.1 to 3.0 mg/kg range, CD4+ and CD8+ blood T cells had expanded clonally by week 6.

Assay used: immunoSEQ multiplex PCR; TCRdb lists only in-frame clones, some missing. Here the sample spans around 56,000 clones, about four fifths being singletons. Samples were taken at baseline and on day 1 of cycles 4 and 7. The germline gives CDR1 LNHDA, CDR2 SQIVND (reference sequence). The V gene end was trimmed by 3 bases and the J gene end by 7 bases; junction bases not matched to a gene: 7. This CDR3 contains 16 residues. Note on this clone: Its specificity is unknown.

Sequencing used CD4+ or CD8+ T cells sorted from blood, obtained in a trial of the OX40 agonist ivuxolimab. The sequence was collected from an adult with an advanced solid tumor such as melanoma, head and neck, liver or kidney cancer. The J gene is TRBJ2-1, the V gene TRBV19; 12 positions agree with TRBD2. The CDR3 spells CASSIPSGGAGNEQFF. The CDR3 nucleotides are TGTGCCAGTAGTATCCCTAGCGGGGGGGCCGGAAATGAGCAGTTCTTC. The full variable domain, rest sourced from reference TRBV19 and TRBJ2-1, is DGGITQSPKYLFRKEGQNVTLSCEQNLNHDAMYWYRQDPGQGLRLIYYSQIVNDFQKGDIAEGYSVSREKKESFPLTVTSAQKNPTAFYLCASSIPSGGAGNEQFFGPGTRLTVL.